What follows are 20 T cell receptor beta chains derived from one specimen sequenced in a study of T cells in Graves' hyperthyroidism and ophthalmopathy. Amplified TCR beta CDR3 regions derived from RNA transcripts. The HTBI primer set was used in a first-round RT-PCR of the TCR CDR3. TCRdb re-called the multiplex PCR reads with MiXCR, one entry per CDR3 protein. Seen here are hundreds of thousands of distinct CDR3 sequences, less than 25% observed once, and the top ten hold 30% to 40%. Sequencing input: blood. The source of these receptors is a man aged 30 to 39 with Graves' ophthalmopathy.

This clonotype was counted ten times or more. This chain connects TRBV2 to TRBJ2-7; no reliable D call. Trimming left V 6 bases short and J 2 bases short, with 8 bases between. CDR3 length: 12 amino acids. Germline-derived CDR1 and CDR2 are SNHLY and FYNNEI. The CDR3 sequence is CASSAGTYEQYF. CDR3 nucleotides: TGTGCCAGCAGCGCAGGTACCTACGAGCAGTACTTC.

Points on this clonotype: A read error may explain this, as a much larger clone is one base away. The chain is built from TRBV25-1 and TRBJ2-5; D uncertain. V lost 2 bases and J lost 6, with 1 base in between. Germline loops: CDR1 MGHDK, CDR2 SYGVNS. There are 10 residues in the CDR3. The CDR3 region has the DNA TGTGCCAGCAGTGAAAAGACCCAGTACTTC. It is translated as CASSEKTQYF. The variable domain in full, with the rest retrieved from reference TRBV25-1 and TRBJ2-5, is EADIYQTPRYLVIGTGKKITLECSQTMGHDKMYWYQQDPGMELHLIHYSYGVNSTEKGDLSSESTVSRIRTEHFPLTLESARPSHTSQYLCASSEKTQYFGPGTRLLVL.

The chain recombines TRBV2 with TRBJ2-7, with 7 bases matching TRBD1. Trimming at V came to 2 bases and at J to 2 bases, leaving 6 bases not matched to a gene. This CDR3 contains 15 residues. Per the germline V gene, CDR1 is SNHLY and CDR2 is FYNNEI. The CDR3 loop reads CASSEIRDSAYEQYF. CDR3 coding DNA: TGTGCCAGCAGTGAAATCCGGGACAGCGCCTACGAGCAGTACTTC.

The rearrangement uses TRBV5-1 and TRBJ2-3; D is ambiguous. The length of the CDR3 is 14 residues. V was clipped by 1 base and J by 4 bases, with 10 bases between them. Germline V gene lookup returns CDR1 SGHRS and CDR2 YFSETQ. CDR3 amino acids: CASSLTPSADTQYF. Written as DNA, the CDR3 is TGCGCCAGCAGCTTGACCCCATCCGCAGATACGCAGTATTTT.

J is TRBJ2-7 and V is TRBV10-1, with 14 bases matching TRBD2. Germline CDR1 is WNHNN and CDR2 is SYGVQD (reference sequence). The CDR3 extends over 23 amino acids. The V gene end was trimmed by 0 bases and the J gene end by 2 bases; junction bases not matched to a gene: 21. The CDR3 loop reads CASSESNGRVGGLAGVSTYEQYF. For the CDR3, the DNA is TGCGCCAGCAGTGAGTCAAATGGCAGAGTAGGGGGACTAGCGGGAGTCTCTACCTACGAGCAGTACTTC.

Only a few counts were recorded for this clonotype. CDR3 nucleotide sequence: TGTGCCAGCAGTTTGGGGTTGCGGACAGGGACCTACGAGCAGTACTTC. Protein product: CASSLGLRTGTYEQYF. The chain has TRBV28 and TRBJ2-7, with 8 nucleotides matching TRBD1. Germline V gene data show CDR1 as MDHEN and CDR2 as SYDVKM. The CDR3 has 16 residues. Trimming at V came to 3 bases and at J to 2 bases, leaving 9 bases not matched to a gene.

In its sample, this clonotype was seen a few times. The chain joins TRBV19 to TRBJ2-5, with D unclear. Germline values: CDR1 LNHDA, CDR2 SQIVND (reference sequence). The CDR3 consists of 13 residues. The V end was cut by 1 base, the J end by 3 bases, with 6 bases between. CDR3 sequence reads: CASSIVAEETQYF. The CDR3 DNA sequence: TGTGCCAGTAGTATAGTGGCAGAAGAGACCCAGTACTTC.

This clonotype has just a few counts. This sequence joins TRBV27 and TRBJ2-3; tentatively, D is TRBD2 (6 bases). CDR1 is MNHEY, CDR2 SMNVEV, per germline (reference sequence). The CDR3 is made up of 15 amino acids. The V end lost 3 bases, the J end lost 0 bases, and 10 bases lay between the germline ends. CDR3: CASSFVGTSTDTQYF. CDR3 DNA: TGTGCCAGCAGTTTTGTCGGGACTAGCACAGATACGCAGTATTTT.

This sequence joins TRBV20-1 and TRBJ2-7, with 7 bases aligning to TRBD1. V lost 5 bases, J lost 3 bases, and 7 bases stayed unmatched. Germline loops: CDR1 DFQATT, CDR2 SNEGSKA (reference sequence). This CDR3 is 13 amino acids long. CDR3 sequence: CSACRDSYYEQYF. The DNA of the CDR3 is TGCAGTGCTTGCCGGGACAGCTACTACGAGCAGTACTTC.

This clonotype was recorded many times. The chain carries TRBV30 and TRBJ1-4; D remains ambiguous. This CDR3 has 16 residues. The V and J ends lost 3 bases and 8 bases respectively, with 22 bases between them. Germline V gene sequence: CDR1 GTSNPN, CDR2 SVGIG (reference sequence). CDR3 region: CAWSGIDVGRMEKLFF. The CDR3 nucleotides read TGTGCCTGGAGCGGTATCGACGTCGGTAGGATGGAAAAACTGTTTTTT.

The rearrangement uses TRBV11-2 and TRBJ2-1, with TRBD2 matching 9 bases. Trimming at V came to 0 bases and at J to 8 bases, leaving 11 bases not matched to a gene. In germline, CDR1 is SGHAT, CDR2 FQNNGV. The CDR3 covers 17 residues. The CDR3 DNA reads TGTGCCAGCAGCTTAGATGGGTTGATAGCGGGAGATCATGAGCAGTTCTTC. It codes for CASSLDGLIAGDHEQFF.

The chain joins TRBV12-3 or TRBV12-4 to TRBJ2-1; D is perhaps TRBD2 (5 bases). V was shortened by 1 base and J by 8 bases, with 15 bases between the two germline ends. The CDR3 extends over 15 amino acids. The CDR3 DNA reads TGTGCCAGCAGTTTAGTTGGCCTAGCCCGCGATGAGCAGTTCTTC. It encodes CASSLVGLARDEQFF.

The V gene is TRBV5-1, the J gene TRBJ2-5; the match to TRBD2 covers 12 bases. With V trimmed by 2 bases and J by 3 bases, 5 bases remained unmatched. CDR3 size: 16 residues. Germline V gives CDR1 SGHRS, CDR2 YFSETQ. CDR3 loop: CASSLLAGGAEETQYF. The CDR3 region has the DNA TGCGCCAGCAGCTTACTAGCGGGAGGTGCGGAAGAGACCCAGTACTTC.

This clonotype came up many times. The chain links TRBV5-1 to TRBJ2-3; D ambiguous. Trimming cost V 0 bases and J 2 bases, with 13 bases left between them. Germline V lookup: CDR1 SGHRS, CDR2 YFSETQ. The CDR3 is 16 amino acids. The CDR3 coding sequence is TGCGCCAGCAGCTTGGAAGGCCAATCCCCCACAGATACGCAGTATTTT. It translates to CASSLEGQSPTDTQYF.

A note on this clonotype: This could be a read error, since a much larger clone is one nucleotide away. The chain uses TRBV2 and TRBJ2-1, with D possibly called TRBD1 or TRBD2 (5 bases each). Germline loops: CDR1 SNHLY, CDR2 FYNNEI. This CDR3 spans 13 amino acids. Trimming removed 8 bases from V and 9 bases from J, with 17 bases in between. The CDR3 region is CASLGPAEPEQFF. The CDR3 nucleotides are TGTGCCAGCTTGGGACCAGCGGAGCCTGAGCAGTTCTTC.

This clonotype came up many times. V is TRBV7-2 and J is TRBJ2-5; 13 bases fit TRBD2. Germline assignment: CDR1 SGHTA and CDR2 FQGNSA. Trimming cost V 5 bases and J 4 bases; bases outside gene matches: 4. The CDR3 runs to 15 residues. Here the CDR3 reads CASSPGLAGPETQYF. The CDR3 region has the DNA TGTGCCAGCAGCCCGGGACTAGCGGGACCAGAGACCCAGTACTTC.

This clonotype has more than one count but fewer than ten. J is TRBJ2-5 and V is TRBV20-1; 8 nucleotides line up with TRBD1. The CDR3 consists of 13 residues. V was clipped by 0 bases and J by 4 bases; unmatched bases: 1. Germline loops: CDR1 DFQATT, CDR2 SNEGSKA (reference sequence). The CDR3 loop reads CSARDDRGETQYF. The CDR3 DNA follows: TGCAGTGCTAGAGATGACAGGGGAGAGACCCAGTACTTC.

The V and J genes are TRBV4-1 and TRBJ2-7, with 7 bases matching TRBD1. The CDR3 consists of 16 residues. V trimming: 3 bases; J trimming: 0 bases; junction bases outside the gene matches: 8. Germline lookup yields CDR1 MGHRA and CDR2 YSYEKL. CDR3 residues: CASSHPTGPGSYEQYF. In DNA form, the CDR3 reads TGCGCCAGCAGCCACCCGACAGGGCCAGGCTCCTACGAGCAGTACTTC.

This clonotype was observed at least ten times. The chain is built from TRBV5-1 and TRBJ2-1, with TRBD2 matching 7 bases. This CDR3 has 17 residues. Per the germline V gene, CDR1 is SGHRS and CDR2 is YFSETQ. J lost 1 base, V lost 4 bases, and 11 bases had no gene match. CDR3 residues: CASSDQTSANSYNEQFF. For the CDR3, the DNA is TGCGCCAGCAGCGATCAAACTAGCGCGAATTCCTACAATGAGCAGTTCTTC.

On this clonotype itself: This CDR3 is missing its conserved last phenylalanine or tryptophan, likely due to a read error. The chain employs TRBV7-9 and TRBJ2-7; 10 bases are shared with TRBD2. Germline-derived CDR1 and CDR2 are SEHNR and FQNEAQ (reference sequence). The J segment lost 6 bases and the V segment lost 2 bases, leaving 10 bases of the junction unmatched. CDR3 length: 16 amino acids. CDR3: CASSLFQREGRSEQYL. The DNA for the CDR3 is TGTGCCAGCAGCTTATTCCAGCGGGAGGGTCGGTCCGAGCAGTACTTA.